This entry describes one TCR beta chain. Its antigen remains unknown. The V end lost 6 bases, the J end lost 1 base, and 12 bases lay between the germline ends. The germline V gene has CDR1 MRHNA and CDR2 SNTAGT. CDR3 length equals 14 residues. Clones were read by immunoSEQ multiplex PCR, and TCRdb kept only the in-frame ones, dropping some. The repertoire includes 5,000 to 7,500 clones, 70% to 75% of them detected once, and about a fifth sits in the top ten. Busulfan-fludarabine conditioning, marrow transplant, and cyclophosphamide on days +3 and +4 were administered. This entry belongs to a study of T cells after posttransplantation cyclophosphamide. Study results and limitations: Blood and skin or GI T cell repertoires showed limited TRB overlap. Later post-transplant blood repertoires were often dominated by donor CD8+ memory clones. TRB clonality was highly associated with recipient CMV seropositivity and reactivation.

The sequencing used PBMCs, collected almost 1,500 days after allogeneic stem cell transplant with posttransplant cyclophosphamide. The source is a male patient in his 30s who received an allogeneic stem cell transplant from a related donor, was CMV-positive, and had acute GVHD only. The T cells may come from the graft donor. The chain links TRBV6-4 to TRBJ1-1; TRBD1 might be the D (5 bases). The CDR3 sequence is CASRPDRQNTEAFF. The CDR3 DNA sequence: TGTGCCAGCAGACCCGACAGACAGAACACTGAAGCTTTCTTT.